The sequence of this TCR beta chain was determined in a study of technical replicates of blood from a handful of donors. The assay was immunoSEQ multiplex PCR, and TCRdb's table has in-frame clones only and misses some. The sample lists 60,000 to 65,000 clones, roughly 90% occurring once. From germline, CDR1 is SQVTM and CDR2 ANQGSEA. V was cut by 3 bases and J by 3 bases, with 9 bases left in between. The CDR3 spans 13 residues. The V gene is TRBV29-1, the J gene TRBJ1-3; the D gene is possibly TRBD1 (5 bases). The receptor was isolated from a human donor in good health. Some clones in this sample may be carry-over from other donors' samples. Sequences were obtained from PBMCs. For the CDR3, the DNA is TGCAGCGTTGAGTCAGGGTATGGAAACACCATATATTTT. Residues: CSVESGYGNTIYF.